This is a list of T cell receptor beta chains from one sample in a study of T cell repertoires in cytomegalovirus infection. These receptors have no identified antigens. TCRdb redid the calling of the reads with MiXCR, one entry per CDR3 protein. The sample has 400,000 to 600,000 distinct CDR3 sequences; approximately 42% are singletons. The sequenced sample was cultured PBMCs, obtained from culture after CMV antigen stimulation. These receptors were taken from a human donor in good health (CMV status not recorded). Some clones in this sample may be carry-over from other donors' samples. CDR3s include the opening cysteine and the closing phenylalanine or tryptophan. Each record gives: clone size, D gene, V gene, J gene, CDR3 protein, CDR3 DNA. The D gene is left open where the match is weak. The size entry is marked missing in some rows and otherwise reads once, few, many or a size class.

abundance: .; d_gene: .; v_gene: TRBV15; j_gene: TRBJ2-1; CDR3aa: CATSRDRTASEQFF; CDR3nt: TGTGCCACCAGCAGAGATCGAACAGCCAGTGAGCAGTTCTTC
abundance: .; d_gene: .; v_gene: TRBV4-3; j_gene: TRBJ1-6; CDR3aa: CASSLGAKRDSPLHF; CDR3nt: TGCGCCAGCAGCCTAGGGGCAAAGAGGGATTCACCCCTCCACTTT
abundance: few; d_gene: TRBD1; v_gene: TRBV4-1; j_gene: TRBJ2-3; CDR3aa: CASSQILGQAETQYF; CDR3nt: TGCGCCAGCAGCCAAATCCTTGGACAGGCTGAGACGCAGTATTTT
abundance: many; d_gene: TRBD2; v_gene: TRBV7-2; j_gene: TRBJ2-7; CDR3aa: CASSQTGGGAYEQYF; CDR3nt: TGTGCCAGCAGCCAGACTGGCGGGGGGGCCTACGAGCAGTACTTC
abundance: .; d_gene: .; v_gene: TRBV6-2/TRBV6-3; j_gene: TRBJ2-5; CDR3aa: CASSYPGQIKETQYF; CDR3nt: TGTGCCAGCAGTTACCCCGGACAGATAAAAGAGACCCAGTACTTC
abundance: few; d_gene: .; v_gene: TRBV5-4; j_gene: TRBJ2-1; CDR3aa: CASSNVGLYNEQFF; CDR3nt: TGTGCCAGCAGCAACGTGGGACTTTACAATGAGCAGTTCTTC
abundance: .; d_gene: .; v_gene: TRBV19; j_gene: TRBJ1-1; CDR3aa: CASTLDRYTEAFF; CDR3nt: TGTGCCAGTACCCTAGACCGGTACACTGAAGCTTTCTTT
abundance: few; d_gene: .; v_gene: TRBV6-8; j_gene: TRBJ1-1; CDR3aa: CASSYSNRGGALTEAFF; CDR3nt: TGTGCCAGCAGTTACTCGAATCGCGGGGGGGCGCTGACTGAAGCTTTCTTT
abundance: few; d_gene: .; v_gene: TRBV5-4; j_gene: TRBJ2-1; CDR3aa: CASSPPENKYNEQFF; CDR3nt: TGTGCCAGCAGCCCACCGGAAAATAAATACAATGAGCAGTTCTTC
abundance: .; d_gene: .; v_gene: TRBV11-2; j_gene: TRBJ2-3; CDR3aa: CASSLGETGTDTQYF; CDR3nt: TGTGCCAGCAGCTTAGGCGAAACGGGCACAGATACGCAGTATTTT
abundance: .; d_gene: .; v_gene: TRBV6-2/TRBV6-3; j_gene: TRBJ2-1; CDR3aa: CASSYRGLTPHNEQFF; CDR3nt: TGTGCCAGCAGTTACAGGGGACTTACCCCCCACAATGAGCAGTTCTTC
abundance: once; d_gene: .; v_gene: TRBV9; j_gene: TRBJ2-3; CDR3aa: CASSVEPLALDTDTQYF; CDR3nt: TGTGCCAGCAGCGTAGAGCCCCTCGCCCTGGACACAGATACGCAGTATTTT
abundance: once; d_gene: TRBD2; v_gene: TRBV20-1; j_gene: TRBJ2-3; CDR3aa: CSARDLTSGSFDTQYF; CDR3nt: TGCAGTGCTAGAGATCTCACTAGCGGGAGTTTTGATACGCAGTATTTT
abundance: .; d_gene: TRBD1; v_gene: TRBV6-6; j_gene: TRBJ1-6; CDR3aa: CASSYSDRGGSPLHF; CDR3nt: TGTGCCAGCAGTTACTCCGACAGGGGGGGATCACCCCTCCACTTT
abundance: .; d_gene: TRBD2; v_gene: TRBV7-2; j_gene: TRBJ2-5; CDR3aa: CASSLQAGLETQYF; CDR3nt: TGTGCCAGCAGCTTACAAGCGGGGCTAGAGACCCAGTACTTC
abundance: few; d_gene: TRBD2; v_gene: TRBV12-3/TRBV12-4; j_gene: TRBJ2-7; CDR3aa: CASSRAAGGIFYEQYF; CDR3nt: TGTGCCAGCAGCCGGGCGGCGGGGGGCATATTCTACGAGCAGTACTTC
abundance: .; d_gene: TRBD2; v_gene: TRBV7-8; j_gene: TRBJ2-7; CDR3aa: CASSLVGLYYEQYF; CDR3nt: TGTGCCAGCAGCTTAGTGGGACTATACTACGAGCAGTACTTC
abundance: few; d_gene: TRBD2; v_gene: TRBV12-3/TRBV12-4; j_gene: TRBJ2-3; CDR3aa: CASTLGGGSTDTQYF; CDR3nt: TGTGCCAGCACCCTGGGGGGGGGAAGCACAGATACGCAGTATTTT
abundance: few; d_gene: TRBD2; v_gene: TRBV4-2; j_gene: TRBJ2-1; CDR3aa: CASSQEGSSGGADEQFF; CDR3nt: TGTGCCAGCAGCCAAGAGGGGTCCAGCGGGGGGGCCGATGAGCAGTTCTTC
abundance: once; d_gene: .; v_gene: TRBV12-3/TRBV12-4; j_gene: TRBJ2-3; CDR3aa: CASTPLVSFLVIDTQYF; CDR3nt: TGTGCCAGCACCCCCCTAGTTAGCTTTTTAGTCATAGATACGCAGTATTTT
abundance: few; d_gene: TRBD1; v_gene: TRBV11-2; j_gene: TRBJ2-3; CDR3aa: CASSLARDRVTDTQYF; CDR3nt: TGTGCCAGCAGCTTAGCTCGGGACAGGGTCACAGATACGCAGTATTTT
abundance: .; d_gene: TRBD2; v_gene: TRBV4-1; j_gene: TRBJ2-3; CDR3aa: CASSRDGFSGRGTDTQYF; CDR3nt: TGCGCCAGCAGCCGGGACGGGTTTAGCGGGAGGGGCACAGATACGCAGTATTTT
abundance: .; d_gene: TRBD2; v_gene: TRBV20-1; j_gene: TRBJ2-5; CDR3aa: CSAISGRAAEETQYF; CDR3nt: TGCAGTGCTATTAGCGGGAGGGCCGCAGAAGAGACCCAGTACTTC
abundance: .; d_gene: .; v_gene: TRBV18; j_gene: TRBJ1-1; CDR3aa: CASSPMAKTEAFF; CDR3nt: TGTGCCAGCTCACCCATGGCAAAGACCGAAGCTTTCTTT
abundance: few; d_gene: TRBD2; v_gene: TRBV7-2; j_gene: TRBJ2-5; CDR3aa: CASSFWGGEETQYF; CDR3nt: TGTGCCAGCAGCTTTTGGGGGGGGGAAGAGACCCAGTACTTC
abundance: few; d_gene: TRBD2; v_gene: TRBV12-3/TRBV12-4; j_gene: TRBJ2-7; CDR3aa: CASSSDLAEEQYF; CDR3nt: TGTGCCAGCAGTTCGGACCTAGCGGAAGAGCAGTACTTC
abundance: once; d_gene: .; v_gene: TRBV28; j_gene: TRBJ1-2; CDR3aa: CASSFSERPRSYTF; CDR3nt: TGTGCCAGCAGTTTCTCGGAACGACCCCGTAGCTACACCTTC
abundance: few; d_gene: .; v_gene: TRBV6-2/TRBV6-3; j_gene: TRBJ2-5; CDR3aa: CASRLDGGETQYF; CDR3nt: TGTGCCAGCAGACTCGACGGAGGGGAGACCCAGTACTTC
abundance: few; d_gene: TRBD1; v_gene: TRBV18; j_gene: TRBJ1-1; CDR3aa: CASSQPGGYTEAFF; CDR3nt: TGTGCCAGCTCCCAACCAGGGGGCTACACTGAAGCTTTCTTT
abundance: .; d_gene: .; v_gene: TRBV5-6; j_gene: TRBJ1-1; CDR3aa: CASAPVDLPNTEAFF; CDR3nt: TGTGCCAGCGCCCCAGTCGATCTTCCGAACACTGAAGCTTTCTTT
abundance: .; d_gene: .; v_gene: TRBV27; j_gene: TRBJ2-2; CDR3aa: CASSLVFVETPGELFF; CDR3nt: TGTGCCAGCAGTTTAGTGTTCGTGGAGACCCCCGGGGAGCTGTTTTTT
abundance: .; d_gene: TRBD1; v_gene: TRBV15; j_gene: TRBJ2-1; CDR3aa: CATSRDRQGNEQFF; CDR3nt: TGTGCCACCAGCAGAGATAGACAGGGCAATGAGCAGTTCTTC
abundance: .; d_gene: TRBD1; v_gene: TRBV6-1; j_gene: TRBJ1-2; CDR3aa: CASSYRGGTAPRGYTF; CDR3nt: TGTGCCAGCAGCTACCGGGGAGGGACAGCCCCGCGGGGCTACACCTTC
abundance: few; d_gene: .; v_gene: TRBV6-1; j_gene: TRBJ1-1; CDR3aa: CASSFVQGTGNAEAFF; CDR3nt: TGTGCCAGCAGCTTTGTACAGGGCACAGGGAACGCTGAAGCTTTCTTT
abundance: .; d_gene: .; v_gene: TRBV6-5; j_gene: TRBJ1-1; CDR3aa: CASSWGRGNTEAFF; CDR3nt: TGTGCCAGCAGTTGGGGGCGGGGGAACACTGAAGCTTTCTTT
abundance: .; d_gene: TRBD2; v_gene: TRBV6-6; j_gene: TRBJ2-7; CDR3aa: CASSHTPRGRGGEQYF; CDR3nt: TGTGCCAGCAGCCATACCCCCCGCGGGAGGGGAGGCGAGCAGTACTTC
abundance: .; d_gene: TRBD2; v_gene: TRBV7-4; j_gene: TRBJ2-3; CDR3aa: CASSFSGSEGDTQYF; CDR3nt: TGTGCCAGCAGCTTCAGCGGGAGCGAAGGAGATACGCAGTATTTT
abundance: few; d_gene: .; v_gene: TRBV12-5; j_gene: TRBJ1-2; CDR3aa: CASGLDWGQDNYGYTF; CDR3nt: TGTGCTAGTGGTTTGGATTGGGGGCAAGATAACTATGGCTACACCTTC
abundance: .; d_gene: .; v_gene: TRBV10-3; j_gene: TRBJ1-2; CDR3aa: CAISERREANYGYTF; CDR3nt: TGTGCCATCAGTGAGCGCAGGGAGGCCAACTATGGCTACACCTTC
abundance: .; d_gene: .; v_gene: TRBV7-8; j_gene: TRBJ2-6; CDR3aa: CASSLPLRSSGANVLTF; CDR3nt: TGTGCCAGCAGCTTACCCCTCCGGAGCTCTGGGGCCAACGTCCTGACTTTC
abundance: few; d_gene: .; v_gene: TRBV19; j_gene: TRBJ2-7; CDR3aa: CASSTGTLYEQYF; CDR3nt: TGTGCCAGTAGTACAGGGACTTTATACGAGCAGTACTTC
abundance: .; d_gene: .; v_gene: TRBV11-2; j_gene: TRBJ2-1; CDR3aa: CASSLGGFSYNEQFF; CDR3nt: TGTGCCAGCAGCTTGGGGGGCTTCTCCTACAATGAGCAGTTCTTC
abundance: .; d_gene: .; v_gene: TRBV6-8; j_gene: TRBJ1-3; CDR3aa: CASSYRDRNTIYF; CDR3nt: TGTGCCAGCAGTTACAGGGACCGAAACACCATATATTTT
abundance: .; d_gene: TRBD2; v_gene: TRBV6-6; j_gene: TRBJ2-1; CDR3aa: CASSYAASGRAGEQFF; CDR3nt: TGTGCCAGCAGTTATGCGGCTAGCGGGAGGGCCGGGGAGCAGTTCTTC
abundance: few; d_gene: TRBD2; v_gene: TRBV7-2; j_gene: TRBJ2-7; CDR3aa: CASSSSLLAGAYEQYF; CDR3nt: TGTGCCAGCAGCTCCAGTTTGCTAGCGGGGGCCTACGAGCAGTACTTC
abundance: few; d_gene: .; v_gene: TRBV7-9; j_gene: TRBJ2-3; CDR3aa: CASTPRPFGASSTDTQYF; CDR3nt: TGTGCCAGCACCCCTCGCCCCTTCGGGGCCTCTAGCACAGATACGCAGTATTTT
abundance: .; d_gene: TRBD1; v_gene: TRBV27; j_gene: TRBJ1-6; CDR3aa: CASSLGTANSPLHF; CDR3nt: TGTGCCAGCAGTTTAGGGACAGCGAATTCACCCCTCCACTTT
abundance: few; d_gene: .; v_gene: TRBV20-1; j_gene: TRBJ2-1; CDR3aa: CSARTSLTPYNEQFF; CDR3nt: TGCAGTGCTAGGACCTCGCTTACCCCCTACAATGAGCAGTTCTTC
abundance: few; d_gene: .; v_gene: TRBV6-2/TRBV6-3; j_gene: TRBJ1-5; CDR3aa: CASSYGTIGGNQPQHF; CDR3nt: TGTGCCAGCAGTTACGGGACCATCGGCGGCAATCAGCCCCAGCATTTT
abundance: .; d_gene: .; v_gene: TRBV7-8; j_gene: TRBJ1-2; CDR3aa: CASSVGNYGYTF; CDR3nt: TGTGCCAGCAGCGTAGGGAACTATGGCTACACCTTC
abundance: .; d_gene: TRBD2; v_gene: TRBV5-1; j_gene: TRBJ2-1; CDR3aa: CASSSLAGSSNEQFF; CDR3nt: TGCGCCAGCAGCTCCTTAGCGGGAAGTTCCAATGAGCAGTTCTTC
abundance: .; d_gene: TRBD2; v_gene: TRBV20-1; j_gene: TRBJ2-3; CDR3aa: CSSNRGGSTDTQYF; CDR3nt: TGCAGTTCTAATCGTGGCGGGAGTACAGATACGCAGTATTTT
abundance: .; d_gene: TRBD1; v_gene: TRBV7-2; j_gene: TRBJ2-1; CDR3aa: CASRPPGTAYNEQFF; CDR3nt: TGTGCCAGCAGGCCCCCGGGGACAGCTTACAATGAGCAGTTCTTC